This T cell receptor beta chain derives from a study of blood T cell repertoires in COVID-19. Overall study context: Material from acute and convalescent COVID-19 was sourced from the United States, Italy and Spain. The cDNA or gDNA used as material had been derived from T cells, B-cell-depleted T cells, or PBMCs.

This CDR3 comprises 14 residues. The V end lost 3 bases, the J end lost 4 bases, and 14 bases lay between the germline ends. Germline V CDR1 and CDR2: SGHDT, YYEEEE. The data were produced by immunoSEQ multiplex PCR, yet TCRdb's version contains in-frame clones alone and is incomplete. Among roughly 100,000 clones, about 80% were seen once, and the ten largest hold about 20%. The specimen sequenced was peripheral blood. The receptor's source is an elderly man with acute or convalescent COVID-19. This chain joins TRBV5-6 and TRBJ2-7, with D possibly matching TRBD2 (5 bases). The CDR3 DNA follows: TGTGCCAGCAGCTCGGCGGGCCTCCAGTACGAGCAGTACTTC. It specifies CASSSAGLQYEQYF.